The clone carrying this T cell receptor beta chain has only a few counts. The germline V gene encodes CDR1 SGHNT and CDR2 YENEEA. The CDR3 has 14 amino acids. Trimming took 1 base from V and 3 from J; bases not matched to a gene: 1. Use of 60 Vbeta and 13 Jbeta primers characterized the PCR. Here immunoSEQ multiplex PCR was the method, and the copy in TCRdb shows in-frame clones only, minus some. The sample contains some 110,000 clones, under 80% of which appear only once. This specimen belongs to a study of cytomegalovirus exposure and HLA in healthy donors. This sequence was found in a woman between 35 and 50 years old in good health and CMV-seropositive. The specimen sequenced was PBMCs. V is TRBV11-3 and J is TRBJ2-7, with 9 nucleotides matching TRBD2. The CDR3 spells CASSLGLADYEQYF. The CDR3 DNA is TGTGCCAGCAGCTTAGGACTAGCGGACTACGAGCAGTACTTC.